This entry describes one T cell receptor (beta chain). This clonotype was recorded a few times. Its antigen specificity is not known. One base away there is no much larger clone; base qualities are not given. The CDR3 covers 16 residues, taking in both the cysteine and the phenylalanine. The only DNA kept is the CDR3, 48 bases in frame from the first base. The germline ends are 18 bases apart after V is trimmed by 4 bases and J by 3 bases. Reading the germline V gene gives CDR1 MDHEN and CDR2 SYDVKM. The hyperthyroidism patients were 18 to 65 years old and newly diagnosed, with a disease duration of less than 2 months. Patients were excluded if they had other autoimmune diseases, uncontrolled infections, pregnancy or lactation. Clinical symptoms, serum thyroxine, TRAb, thyroid ultrasound and orbital computed tomography were used for diagnosis. Total RNA was extracted using Trizol reagent, and RNA quality was checked on an Agilent 2100 Bioanalyzer.

The source of the sample is a study of Graves' ophthalmopathy and Graves' hyperthyroidism (dated by TCRdb to 2017 to 2018). For the study in its entirety: Hyperthyroidism was defined as stable when no progression to ophthalmopathy occurred within 18 months of follow-up. TCR beta repertoire signatures were used to distinguish Graves' ophthalmopathy from Graves' hyperthyroidism and to predict progression to ophthalmopathy. In total, approximately 130 blood samples were TCR-sequenced: 40 to 45 ophthalmopathy, roughly 77 hyperthyroidism and some 17 hyperthyroidism-to-ophthalmopathy patients. A discovery set of about a hundred patients (around 45 ophthalmopathy, approximately 58 stable hyperthyroidism) was enrolled to explore V-J signatures distinguishing ophthalmopathy from hyperthyroidism. An independent validation cohort comprised 18 hyperthyroidism patients and over 15 patients who later progressed from hyperthyroidism to ophthalmopathy. In five or six hyperthyroidism patients, the T-cell repertoire of thyroid tissue was compared with the T-cell repertoire of blood. Following sampling, methimazole starting at 30 mg daily was administered to hyperthyroidism patients, and high-dose intravenous methylprednisolone was administered to ophthalmopathy patients.

What the study reported, not specific to this receptor: In validation, the model predicted ophthalmopathy progression with 70.59% sensitivity and roughly 78% specificity; roughly eleven predicted patients were CT-confirmed with GO in a median of about 6.2 months. Most expanded thyroid clonotypes with a frequency above 0.001 also appeared in blood, which suggests that blood repertoires may reflect the immune response in the thyroid. In cross-validation, the 13-signature model distinguished ophthalmopathy from stable hyperthyroidism with approximately 90% sensitivity and approximately 81% specificity, and in the test set the corresponding values were roughly 80% and 76%. No statistical method was used to predetermine the sample size, and group allocation was not hidden from the investigators.

For repertoire sequencing, the TCR beta CDR3 regions were amplified from RNA transcripts. The first round of RT-PCR was done with HTBI primers and the Qiagen OneStep RT-PCR kit, and was followed by a second round of multiplex PCR, then size selection and purification. Libraries were sequenced on an Illumina HiSeq2000 using paired-end 100 bp reads. As for how the authors treated the data: SOAPnuke was used to process the reads, throwing out any read that had adapters, had uncalled bases, had a mean Phred below 15, or lacked an exact constant-primer or identifier match. High-quality paired reads were merged with COPE v1.2.5. Each unique nucleotide sequence was defined as a clonotype, and clonotypes were aligned to IMGT TRB V, D and J references with MiTCR v1.1. Analysis was restricted to V-J combinations with a frequency above 0.0001, which covered 98% to 99.2% of repertoires. A TCR clonal expansion and chaos score per V-J combination was defined as the ratio of F50 clonal expansion to chaos observed in the TCRdist matrix. Features were reduced by Welch's t-statistics and random forest to over 10 V-J combinations, which fed a naive Bayes classifier. The similarity between thyroid and blood repertoires was quantified using the Morisita-Horn index. TCRdb reran the public reads through fastp at Q25 and MiXCR, keeping productive beta chains. Every CDR3 protein is listed once, alongside the most common genes and DNA of its rows. V and J calls and clone size were set by TCRdb, not the authors. In all, the sample holds around 590,000 distinct CDR3 sequences, and 39% of those were seen once. The top ten constitute about 4.2% of the sample.

Specimen: peripheral blood or thyroid tissue (not recorded which). The chain links TRBV28 with TRBJ2-5, with TRBD2 tentatively as D gene (6 bases match). This TCR derives from an adult man with Graves' hyperthyroidism. The bases are TGTGCCAGCAGTTCTAATTCGGCGGGGCTTAAAGAGACCCAGTACTTC. This yields the protein CASSSNSAGLKETQYF.